Below are 21 T cell receptor beta chains sequenced from a single sample in a study of control samples from healthy donors and cancer patients. Repertoires were generated with immunoSEQ multiplex PCR, while TCRdb's copy carries only in-frame clones and drops some. Of 150,000 or so clones listed, roughly 94% are singletons. Sequencing was performed on blood. These receptors all come from a man in his forties or fifties in good health.

The chain combines TRBV6-6 with TRBJ1-2; no firm D call. Germline CDR1 and CDR2: MNHNY and SVGAGI (reference sequence). Trimming left V 0 bases short and J 3 bases short, with 8 bases between. The CDR3 contains 14 residues. CDR3 residues: CASSYSNQDYGYTF. The CDR3, as DNA: TGTGCCAGCAGTTACTCGAATCAGGACTATGGCTACACCTTC.

V is TRBV28 and J is TRBJ2-3; TRBD2 matches at 10 bases. This CDR3 is built from 15 residues. CDR1 and CDR2 (germline): MDHEN, SYDVKM. V lost 6 bases, J lost 1 base, and 4 bases stayed unmatched. The DNA of the CDR3 is TGTGCCAGCAGGGGAGGGACTAGCGGCACAGATACGCAGTATTTT. It is translated as CASRGGTSGTDTQYF.

The genes are TRBV19 and TRBJ1-2; D gene uncertain. V dropped 1 base and J dropped 0 bases, with 6 bases sitting between them. Looked up from germline, CDR1 is LNHDA and CDR2 is SQIVND (reference sequence). CDR3 length equals 14 residues. CDR3 bases: TGTGCCAGTAGTATAGTTGGCACTAACTATGGCTACACCTTC. It codes for CASSIVGTNYGYTF. Combining the CDR3 with reference TRBV19 and TRBJ1-2 gives the whole variable domain DGGITQSPKYLFRKEGQNVTLSCEQNLNHDAMYWYRQDPGQGLRLIYYSQIVNDFQKGDIAEGYSVSREKKESFPLTVTSAQKNPTAFYLCASSIVGTNYGYTFGSGTRLTVV.

In its sample, this clone was seen once. The rearrangement uses TRBV11-2 and TRBJ1-2; 7 positions match TRBD1. The V segment lost 4 bases and the J segment 4 bases; nucleotides outside the gene matches: 3. Germline CDR1 reads SGHAT; CDR2 reads FQNNGV. The CDR3 is 13 amino acids. The CDR3 loop reads CASSSQGIYGYTF. Written as DNA, the CDR3 is TGTGCCAGCAGCTCACAGGGGATCTATGGCTACACCTTC.

The rearrangement uses TRBV6-2 or TRBV6-3 and TRBJ2-2; TRBD1 is a possible D gene (5 bases). The germline CDR1 and CDR2 sequences are MNHEY and SVGEGT. V was cut by 2 bases and J by 3 bases, with 10 bases left in between. The CDR3 length is 15 residues. CDR3 protein: CASSYDSSYTGELFF. CDR3 DNA sequence: TGTGCCAGCAGTTACGACAGCTCCTACACCGGGGAGCTGTTTTTT.

The genes are TRBV29-1 and TRBJ2-3, with no clear D. Trimming took 5 bases from V and 6 from J, leaving 12 bases between them. The germline gives CDR1 SQVTM, CDR2 ANQGSEA. CDR3 length equals 12 residues. The CDR3 nucleotides read TGCAGCGTTCTCTTGGCATCCGATACGCAGTATTTT. Protein sequence: CSVLLASDTQYF.

The chain combines TRBV19 with TRBJ1-6, with D unclear. V was shortened by 0 bases and J by 0 bases, with 9 bases between the two germline ends. CDR1 is LNHDA and CDR2 is SQIVND in the germline V gene (reference sequence). The CDR3 sequence is 17 residues long. The CDR3 DNA is TGTGCCAGTAGTATAGACGGCATTGGCTCCTATAATTCACCCCTCCACTTT. It encodes CASSIDGIGSYNSPLHF.

The V call is TRBV11-2, the J call TRBJ1-1; D gene unclear. CDR1 is SGHAT and CDR2 is FQNNGV in the germline V gene. The CDR3 spans 13 residues. V dropped 5 bases and J dropped 4 bases, with 11 bases sitting between them. The CDR3 DNA reads as TGTGCCAGCAGCCATGCTCTGAGCACTGAAGCTTTCTTT. Translating it yields CASSHALSTEAFF.

The genes are TRBV3-1 (or the pseudogene TRBV3-2) and TRBJ2-7; no clear D gene. This CDR3 has 12 amino acids. CDR1 LGHDT and CDR2 YNNKEL come from the germline V gene (reference sequence). Trimming shortened V by 3 bases and J by 7 bases, and 10 bases separated the two germline ends. In DNA, the CDR3 is TGTGCCAGCAGCCAGACCCCCTGGGAGCAGTACTTC. Residues: CASSQTPWEQYF.

The chain recombines TRBV19 with TRBJ1-1; 8 nucleotides align to TRBD1. The CDR3 has 12 residues. V was clipped by 6 bases and J by 6 bases; unmatched bases: 3. Germline V CDR1 and CDR2: LNHDA, SQIVND (reference sequence). CDR3 protein: CASSWTGSEAFF. CDR3 DNA sequence: TGTGCCAGTAGCTGGACAGGGTCTGAAGCTTTCTTT.

This clone was detected once. The V and J genes are TRBV6-5 and TRBJ2-7; TRBD1 is a possible D gene (5 bases). Per the germline V gene, CDR1 is MNHEY and CDR2 is SVGAGI. V lost 7 bases and J 2 bases, leaving 15 bases between the germline ends. This CDR3 region has 14 residues. In nucleotides, the CDR3 is TGTGCCAGCACTCAATCAGGGCCCCCCTACGAGCAGTACTTC. It yields the protein CASTQSGPPYEQYF.

The chain links TRBV5-1 to TRBJ1-5; no definite D call. Trimming stripped 0 bases from V and 4 bases from J, with 14 bases between. Germline CDR1 and CDR2: SGHRS and YFSETQ. CDR3 size: 16 residues. The CDR3 DNA reads TGCGCCAGCAGCTTGGGAGCGGCCACCGTGAATCAGCCCCAGCATTTT. Its translation: CASSLGAATVNQPQHF.

CDR3 DNA sequence: TGTGCCAGCAGCTTGGGCGGACTCTATGGCTACACCTTC. Translation: CASSLGGLYGYTF. The chain has TRBV5-6 and TRBJ1-2; D unresolved. This CDR3 region has 13 residues. Germline values: CDR1 SGHDT, CDR2 YYEEEE. Between the trimmed V and J ends, which lost 0 bases and 4 bases, there was a span of 7 bases.

The rearrangement joins TRBV7-9 to TRBJ1-4, with D possibly TRBD1 on 5 matching bases. Deletions cut 5 bases from V and 6 bases from J, with 10 bases between. The CDR3 contains 13 residues. Germline CDR1 SEHNR, CDR2 FQNEAQ (reference sequence). CDR3 nucleotide sequence: TGTGCCAGCAGCCCCTGGGACTATGAAAAACTGTTTTTT. Protein: CASSPWDYEKLFF.

The chain employs TRBV15 and TRBJ2-3, with D perhaps TRBD2 (6 bases). Between the trimmed V and J ends, which lost 2 bases and 3 bases, there was a span of 18 bases. Germline CDR1 and CDR2: LNHNV and YYDKDF (reference sequence). This CDR3 region has 17 residues. In DNA form, the CDR3 reads TGTGCCACCAGCAGATCCCGAGGCGGGGTCGGAACAGATACGCAGTATTTT. Translated: CATSRSRGGVGTDTQYF.

This chain links TRBV28 with TRBJ2-7; D is undetermined. Trimming removed 5 bases at V and 0 bases at J, with 17 bases between. Germline assignment: CDR1 MDHEN and CDR2 SYDVKM. This CDR3 is 16 amino acids long. CDR3 in DNA: TGTGCCAGCAGTCTGGGGTGGCGTACGAGCTCCTACGAGCAGTACTTC. This encodes CASSLGWRTSSYEQYF.

The chain employs TRBV24-1 and TRBJ1-2; 8 nucleotides line up with TRBD1. Trimming at V came to 3 bases and at J to 9 bases, leaving 14 bases not matched to a gene. This CDR3 has 16 residues. Germline CDR1 is KGHDR and CDR2 is SFDVKD. The CDR3 coding sequence is TGTGCCACCAGTGATATTGTTACGGCAGGGGGCCATCGCTACACCTTC. Residues: CATSDIVTAGGHRYTF.

The chain joins TRBV28 to TRBJ1-2; D perhaps matches TRBD1 (6 bases). There are 13 residues in the CDR3. Germline V lookup: CDR1 MDHEN, CDR2 SYDVKM. Trimming took 5 bases from V and 8 from J, leaving 15 bases between them. This chain's CDR3 is CASSATGGRGYTF. CDR3 in DNA: TGTGCCAGCAGTGCGACAGGTGGGCGAGGCTACACCTTC.

V usage is TRBV6-5 and J usage is TRBJ1-2; TRBD1 matches at 7 bases. V shed 2 bases and J 2 bases; nucleotides not matched to a gene: 5. Germline loops: CDR1 MNHEY, CDR2 SVGAGI. This CDR3 has 15 amino acids. CDR3 DNA: TGTGCCAGCAGTTACACGACAGGGACCAACTATGGCTACACCTTC. It codes for CASSYTTGTNYGYTF.

This chain connects TRBV5-1 to TRBJ1-1, with D hard to call. The V gene's germline CDR1 is SGHRS and CDR2 YFSETQ. Trimming took off 0 bases at V and 3 bases at J, with 9 bases between the two ends. This CDR3 is built from 14 residues. This CDR3 is CASSLGVSDTEAFF. As DNA, the CDR3 is TGCGCCAGCAGCTTGGGGGTGTCGGACACTGAAGCTTTCTTT. Using reference TRBV5-1 and TRBJ1-1 for the parts outside the CDR3, the full variable domain is KAGVTQTPRYLIKTRGQQVTLSCSPISGHRSVSWYQQTPGQGLQFLFEYFSETQRNKGNFPGRFSGRQFSNSRSEMNVSTLELGDSALYLCASSLGVSDTEAFFGQGTRLTVV.

V and J are TRBV7-6 and TRBJ2-3; TRBD2 matches 9 bases. The CDR3 runs 16 residues. Germline values: CDR1 SGHVS, CDR2 FNYEAQ. Trimming took 5 bases from V and 2 from J; bases not matched to a gene: 8. CDR3 in DNA: TGTGCCAGCAGCGTCAGCGGGGGGCTGTCCACAGATACGCAGTATTTT. Amino acids: CASSVSGGLSTDTQYF. Combining the CDR3 with reference TRBV7-6 and TRBJ2-3 gives the whole variable domain GAGVSQSPRYKVTKRGQDVALRCDPISGHVSLYWYRQALGQGPEFLTYFNYEAQQDKSGLPNDRFSAERPEGSISTLTIQRTEQRDSAMYRCASSVSGGLSTDTQYFGPGTRLTVL.